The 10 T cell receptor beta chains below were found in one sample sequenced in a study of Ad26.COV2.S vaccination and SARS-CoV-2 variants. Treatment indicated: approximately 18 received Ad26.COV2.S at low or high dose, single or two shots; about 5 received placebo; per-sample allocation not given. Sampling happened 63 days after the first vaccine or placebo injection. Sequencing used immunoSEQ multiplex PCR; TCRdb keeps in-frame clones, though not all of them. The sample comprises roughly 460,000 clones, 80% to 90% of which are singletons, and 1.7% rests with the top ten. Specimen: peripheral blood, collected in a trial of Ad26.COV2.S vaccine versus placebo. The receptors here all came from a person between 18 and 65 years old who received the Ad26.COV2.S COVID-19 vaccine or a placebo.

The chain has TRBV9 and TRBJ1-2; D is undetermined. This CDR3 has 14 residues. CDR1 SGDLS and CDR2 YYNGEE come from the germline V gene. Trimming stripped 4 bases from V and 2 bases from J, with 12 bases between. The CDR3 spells CASSPSWANYGYTF. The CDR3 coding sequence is TGTGCCAGCAGCCCTAGCTGGGCCAACTATGGCTACACCTTC.

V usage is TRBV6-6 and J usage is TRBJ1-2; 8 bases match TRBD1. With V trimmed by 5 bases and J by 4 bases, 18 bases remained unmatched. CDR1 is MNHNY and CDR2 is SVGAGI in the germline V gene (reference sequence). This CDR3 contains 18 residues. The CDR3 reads CASSPRSTGDGFGYGYTF. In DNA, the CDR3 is TGTGCCAGCAGTCCCAGGTCGACAGGGGATGGGTTCGGCTATGGCTACACCTTC.

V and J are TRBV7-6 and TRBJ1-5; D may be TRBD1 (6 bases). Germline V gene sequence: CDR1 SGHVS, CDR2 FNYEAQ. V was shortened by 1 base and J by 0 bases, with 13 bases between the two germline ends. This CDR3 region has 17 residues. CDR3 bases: TGTGCCAGCAGCTTAGTCGGGACAAAATATAGCAATCAGCCCCAGCATTTT. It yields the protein CASSLVGTKYSNQPQHF.

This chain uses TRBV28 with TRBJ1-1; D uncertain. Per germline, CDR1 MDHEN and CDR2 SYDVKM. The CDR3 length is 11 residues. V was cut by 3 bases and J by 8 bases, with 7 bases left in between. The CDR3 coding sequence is TGTGCCAGCAGTTTTGAGACGGAAGCTTTCTTT. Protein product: CASSFETEAFF.

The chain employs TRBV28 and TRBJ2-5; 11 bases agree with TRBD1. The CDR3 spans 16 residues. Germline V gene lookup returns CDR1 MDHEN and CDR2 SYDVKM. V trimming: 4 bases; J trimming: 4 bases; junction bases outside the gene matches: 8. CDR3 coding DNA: TGTGCCAGCAGTTCCCGATGGGACAGGGGGATAGAGACCCAGTACTTC. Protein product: CASSSRWDRGIETQYF.

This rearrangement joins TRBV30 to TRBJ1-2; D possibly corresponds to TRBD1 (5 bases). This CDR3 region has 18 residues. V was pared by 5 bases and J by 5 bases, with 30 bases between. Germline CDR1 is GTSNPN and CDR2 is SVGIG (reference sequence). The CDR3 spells CAWSGFKGANAPGYGYTF. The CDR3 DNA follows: TGTGCCTGGTCCGGTTTTAAAGGGGCAAACGCCCCGGGGTATGGCTACACCTTC. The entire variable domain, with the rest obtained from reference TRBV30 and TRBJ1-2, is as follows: SQTIHQWPATLVQPVGSPLSLECTVEGTSNPNLYWYRQAAGRGLQLLFYSVGIGQISSEVPQNLSASRPQDRQFILSSKKLLLSDSGFYLCAWSGFKGANAPGYGYTFGSGTRLTVV.

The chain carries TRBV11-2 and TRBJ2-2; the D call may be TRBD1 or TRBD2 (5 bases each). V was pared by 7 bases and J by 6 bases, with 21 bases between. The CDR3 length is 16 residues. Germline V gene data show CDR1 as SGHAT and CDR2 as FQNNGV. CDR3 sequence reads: CASKPSGNPRAGELFF. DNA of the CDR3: TGTGCCAGCAAACCCTCCGGGAACCCCAGGGCCGGGGAGCTGTTTTTT. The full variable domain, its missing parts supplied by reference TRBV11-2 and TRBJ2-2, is EAGVAQSPRYKIIEKRQSVAFWCNPISGHATLYWYQQILGQGPKLLIQFQNNGVVDDSQLPKDRFSAERLKGVDSTLKIQPAKLEDSAVYLCASKPSGNPRAGELFFGEGSRLTVL.

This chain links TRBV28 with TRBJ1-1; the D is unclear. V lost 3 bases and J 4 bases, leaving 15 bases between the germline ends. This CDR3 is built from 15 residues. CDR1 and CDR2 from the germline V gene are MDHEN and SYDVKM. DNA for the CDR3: TGTGCCAGCAGTTTTGGTGAAATGGGAACCACTGAAGCTTTCTTT. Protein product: CASSFGEMGTTEAFF.

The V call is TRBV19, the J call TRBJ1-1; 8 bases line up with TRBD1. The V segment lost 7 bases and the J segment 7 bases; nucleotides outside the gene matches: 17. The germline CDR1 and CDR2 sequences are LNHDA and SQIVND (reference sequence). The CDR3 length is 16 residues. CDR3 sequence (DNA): TGTGCCAGTATTCAATGGGGTTCTGGGACAGGAGATGAAGCTTTCTTT. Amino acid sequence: CASIQWGSGTGDEAFF. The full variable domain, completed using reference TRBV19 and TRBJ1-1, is DGGITQSPKYLFRKEGQNVTLSCEQNLNHDAMYWYRQDPGQGLRLIYYSQIVNDFQKGDIAEGYSVSREKKESFPLTVTSAQKNPTAFYLCASIQWGSGTGDEAFFGQGTRLTVV.

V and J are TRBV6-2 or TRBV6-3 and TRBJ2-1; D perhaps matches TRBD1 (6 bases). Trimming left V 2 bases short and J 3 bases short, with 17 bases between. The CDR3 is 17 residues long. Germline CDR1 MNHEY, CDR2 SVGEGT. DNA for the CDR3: TGTGCCAGCAGTTACGGATGGGGACAAGTGGGCTACAATGAGCAGTTCTTC. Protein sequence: CASSYGWGQVGYNEQFF.